This T cell receptor (beta chain) is from a study of T cells in Graves' hyperthyroidism and ophthalmopathy. The CDR3 is made up of 17 amino acids. V lost 4 bases to trimming and J lost 2 bases; unmatched junction nucleotides: 9. CDR1 is MGHRA, CDR2 YSYEKL, per germline. Hyperthyroidism in the patients, aged 18 to 65, was newly diagnosed and under 2 months in duration. The PBMCs studied were ones that came from 10 ml fresh peripheral blood. Amplified TCR beta CDR3 regions derived from RNA transcripts. During a first-round RT-PCR of the TCR CDR3, the HTBI primer set was used. One entry per CDR3 protein, called by TCRdb with MiXCR from the multiplex PCR reads. The sample includes about 420,000 distinct CDR3 sequences, approximately 14% seen only once; the top ten take around 14%.

Sequenced input: blood. The sequence derives from a woman under 30 with Graves' hyperthyroidism. This chain links TRBV4-1 with TRBJ1-5; 9 positions match TRBD1. Here the CDR3 reads CASSRKQGARGNQPQHF. The CDR3, as DNA: TGCGCCAGCAGCCGAAAACAGGGGGCACGTGGCAATCAGCCCCAGCATTTT.